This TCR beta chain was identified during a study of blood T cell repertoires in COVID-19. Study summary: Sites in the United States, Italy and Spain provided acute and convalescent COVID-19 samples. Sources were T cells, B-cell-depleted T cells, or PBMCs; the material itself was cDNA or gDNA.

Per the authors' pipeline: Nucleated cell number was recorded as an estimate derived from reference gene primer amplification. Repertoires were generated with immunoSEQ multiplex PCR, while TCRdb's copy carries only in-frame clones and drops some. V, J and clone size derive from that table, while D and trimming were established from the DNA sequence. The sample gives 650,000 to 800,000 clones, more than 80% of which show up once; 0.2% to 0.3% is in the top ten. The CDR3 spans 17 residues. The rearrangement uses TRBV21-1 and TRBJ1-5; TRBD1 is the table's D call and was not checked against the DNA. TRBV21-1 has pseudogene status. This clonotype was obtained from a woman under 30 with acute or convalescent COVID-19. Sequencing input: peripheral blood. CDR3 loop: CASSKEEKGAINQPQHF. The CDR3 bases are TGTGCCAGCAGCAAAGAAGAGAAGGGGGCGATCAATCAGCCCCAGCATTTT.